This TCR beta chain was recorded in a study of T cells in Graves' hyperthyroidism and ophthalmopathy. Turning to the study itself: Prior to any treatment, at the point of initial diagnosis, peripheral blood was collected. Study-level results: Most clonotypes that expanded in the thyroid above 0.001 also showed up in blood.

The CDR3 sequence is 15 residues long. V gave up 4 bases and J gave up 2 bases, with 15 bases separating them. Germline V gene lookup returns CDR1 SGDLS and CDR2 YYNGEE. PBMCs were collected from a 10 ml volume of fresh peripheral blood. TCR beta CDR3 regions were amplified from RNA. The HTBI primer set drove a first-round RT-PCR of the TCR CDR3. In TCRdb, the multiplex PCR reads were re-called with MiXCR into one record per CDR3 protein. This table holds about half a million distinct CDR3 sequences, less than 25% found once. This clonotype was detected a few times. Antigen unknown. The chain recombines TRBV9 with TRBJ2-5, with D possibly called TRBD1 or TRBD2 (5 bases each). The sequenced material came from blood. This receptor was obtained from a woman in her thirties with Graves' ophthalmopathy. In nucleotides, the CDR3 is TGTGCCAGCAGCCCCCTGGGACGGAGACAAGAGACCCAGTACTTC. Protein: CASSPLGRRQETQYF.